Listed below are T cell receptor beta chains from one sample, sequenced in a study of blood T cell repertoires in COVID-19. TCRdb's copy holds only in-frame clones and misses some; the assay was immunoSEQ multiplex PCR. The profile shows 75,000 to 80,000 clones, 88% of them singletons. Sequencing used peripheral blood. The source of these receptors is a human donor in a cohort sampled during active COVID-19. Both conserved end residues are part of each CDR3. Fields, in order: J gene, V gene, D gene, clone size, CDR3 DNA, CDR3 protein. D genes are given only for firm matches. Not all rows give a size; the values are once, few, many and, for expanded clones, a class.

J gene: TRBJ1-5
V gene: TRBV12-3/TRBV12-4
D gene: -
clone size: -
CDR3 DNA: TGTGCCACATCAGCGGGGGATCAGCCCCAGCATTTT
CDR3 protein: CATSAGDQPQHF

J gene: TRBJ2-7
V gene: TRBV25-1
D gene: TRBD1
clone size: once
CDR3 DNA: TGTGCCAGCGGGGACTCCGGGACAGGCAATTACGAGCAGTACTTC
CDR3 protein: CASGDSGTGNYEQYF

J gene: TRBJ2-7
V gene: TRBV10-3
D gene: -
clone size: -
CDR3 DNA: TGTGCCATCAGTGAGAGAGCTGGGGGCTCCCTCTCCTACGAGCAGTACTTC
CDR3 protein: CAISERAGGSLSYEQYF

J gene: TRBJ1-6
V gene: TRBV5-4
D gene: -
clone size: -
CDR3 DNA: TGTGCCAGCAGCTCAGGGTCGGAGTATTCACCCCTCCACTTT
CDR3 protein: CASSSGSEYSPLHF

J gene: TRBJ2-7
V gene: TRBV29-1
D gene: -
clone size: -
CDR3 DNA: TGCAGCGTTGAAACCCGGGGGAACGAGCAGTACTTC
CDR3 protein: CSVETRGNEQYF

J gene: TRBJ1-1
V gene: TRBV7-2
D gene: -
clone size: -
CDR3 DNA: TGTGCCAGCAGCCCGCTAGGGGATTTTATAAGAGGGGGCACTGAAGCTTTCTTT
CDR3 protein: CASSPLGDFIRGGTEAFF

J gene: TRBJ2-3
V gene: TRBV24-1
D gene: TRBD1
clone size: -
CDR3 DNA: TGTGCCACCAGTGACAGTAGGGGACAGGGAGGGACAGATACGCAGTATTTT
CDR3 protein: CATSDSRGQGGTDTQYF

J gene: TRBJ2-2
V gene: TRBV14
D gene: -
clone size: -
CDR3 DNA: TGTGCCAGCAGCCAAGAGGGCAACGGGGAGCTGTTTTTT
CDR3 protein: CASSQEGNGELFF

J gene: TRBJ2-5
V gene: TRBV5-1
D gene: TRBD1
clone size: -
CDR3 DNA: TGCGCCAGCAGCTTCGGGACAGGGGGGGAGACCCAGTACTTC
CDR3 protein: CASSFGTGGETQYF

J gene: TRBJ2-7
V gene: TRBV6-5
D gene: TRBD2
clone size: -
CDR3 DNA: TGTGCCAGCAGTTTGGGACTAATGTCGAACGAGCAGTACTTC
CDR3 protein: CASSLGLMSNEQYF

J gene: TRBJ2-2
V gene: TRBV18
D gene: -
clone size: once
CDR3 DNA: TGTGCCAGCTCCACTGGGCTCGTCACCGGGGAGCTGTTTTTT
CDR3 protein: CASSTGLVTGELFF

J gene: TRBJ2-3
V gene: TRBV5-1
D gene: TRBD1
clone size: -
CDR3 DNA: TGCGCCAGCAGCAACGGACAGGGGGTATCAGATACGCAGTATTTT
CDR3 protein: CASSNGQGVSDTQYF

J gene: TRBJ1-1
V gene: TRBV19
D gene: -
clone size: once
CDR3 DNA: TGTGCCAGTAGTATAGATCCGCCCCCACTTTGGACTGAAGCTTTCTTT
CDR3 protein: CASSIDPPPLWTEAFF

J gene: TRBJ1-5
V gene: TRBV12-5
D gene: -
clone size: -
CDR3 DNA: TGTGCTAGTGGTTTGGGTGTGGGAGTGGATCAGCCCCAGCATTTT
CDR3 protein: CASGLGVGVDQPQHF

J gene: TRBJ2-7
V gene: TRBV28
D gene: -
clone size: -
CDR3 DNA: TGTGCCAGCAGCACATCCTACGAGCAGTACTTC
CDR3 protein: CASSTSYEQYF

J gene: TRBJ2-1
V gene: TRBV11-3
D gene: TRBD2
clone size: many
CDR3 DNA: TGTGCCAGCAGCTTCCCGAGTAGCGGGAATTTTCGTGAGCAGTTCTTC
CDR3 protein: CASSFPSSGNFREQFF

J gene: TRBJ2-7
V gene: TRBV18
D gene: -
clone size: -
CDR3 DNA: TGTGCCAGCTCACCCAACTACCCCCGGGGCGAGCAGTACTTC
CDR3 protein: CASSPNYPRGEQYF

J gene: TRBJ2-5
V gene: TRBV27
D gene: -
clone size: -
CDR3 DNA: TGTGCCAGCAGTTTTGGGCAGGGAGGGACCCAGTACTTC
CDR3 protein: CASSFGQGGTQYF

J gene: TRBJ2-2
V gene: TRBV5-1
D gene: TRBD2
clone size: once
CDR3 DNA: TGCGCCAGCAGCCGGGGGAGCGGGGGGAACACCGGGGAGCTGTTTTTT
CDR3 protein: CASSRGSGGNTGELFF

J gene: TRBJ2-3
V gene: TRBV18
D gene: -
clone size: -
CDR3 DNA: TGTGCCAGCTCACCATCTTCTAGCACAGATACGCAGTATTTT
CDR3 protein: CASSPSSSTDTQYF

J gene: TRBJ1-6
V gene: TRBV6-5
D gene: -
clone size: -
CDR3 DNA: TGTGCCAGCACCCCCTACGGGTCAGGGAATTCACCCCTCCACTTT
CDR3 protein: CASTPYGSGNSPLHF

J gene: TRBJ2-1
V gene: TRBV19
D gene: TRBD2
clone size: -
CDR3 DNA: TGTGCCAGTAGCACTAGCGGACCCTTCGGCAATGAGCAGTTCTTC
CDR3 protein: CASSTSGPFGNEQFF

J gene: TRBJ2-5
V gene: TRBV9
D gene: -
clone size: -
CDR3 DNA: TGTGCCAGCAGCCAACCAGAGGGGGGGGCCGACCAAGAGACCCAGTACTTC
CDR3 protein: CASSQPEGGADQETQYF

J gene: TRBJ1-2
V gene: TRBV18
D gene: TRBD1
clone size: -
CDR3 DNA: TGTGCCAGCTCACCACTGATTTTGTTGGAGGGGGCCCGCTACACCTTC
CDR3 protein: CASSPLILLEGARYTF

J gene: TRBJ2-1
V gene: TRBV11-2
D gene: TRBD2
clone size: -
CDR3 DNA: TGTGCCAGCAGCTTAGAAGGCGGGAGTACCTACAATGAGCAGTTCTTC
CDR3 protein: CASSLEGGSTYNEQFF

J gene: TRBJ2-1
V gene: TRBV5-1
D gene: TRBD2
clone size: -
CDR3 DNA: TGCGCCAGCAGCTTGCTAGCGGGGGGCTCCTACAATGAGCAGTTCTTC
CDR3 protein: CASSLLAGGSYNEQFF

J gene: TRBJ1-5
V gene: TRBV6-5
D gene: -
clone size: -
CDR3 DNA: TGTGCCAGCAGTTACTCCCGCAGGGGCAATCAGCCCCAGCATTTT
CDR3 protein: CASSYSRRGNQPQHF

J gene: TRBJ2-2
V gene: TRBV3-1/TRBV3-2
D gene: TRBD2
clone size: -
CDR3 DNA: TGTGCCAGCAGCCGACTAGCGGGAGTGGCCGGGGAGCTGTTTTTT
CDR3 protein: CASSRLAGVAGELFF

J gene: TRBJ1-2
V gene: TRBV6-2/TRBV6-3
D gene: -
clone size: -
CDR3 DNA: TGTGCCAGCAGTCACACGCTCCAGGGCTACACCTTC
CDR3 protein: CASSHTLQGYTF

J gene: TRBJ2-1
V gene: TRBV6-4
D gene: -
clone size: -
CDR3 DNA: TGTGCCAGCAGTGAGAGGGGGACGGATTCCTACAATGAGCAGTTCTTC
CDR3 protein: CASSERGTDSYNEQFF

J gene: TRBJ1-1
V gene: TRBV5-1
D gene: -
clone size: -
CDR3 DNA: TGCGCCAGCAGCTTGGCCCCCCAGGACGGGGGTCTGAACACTGAAGCTTTCTTT
CDR3 protein: CASSLAPQDGGLNTEAFF

J gene: TRBJ1-1
V gene: TRBV7-3
D gene: TRBD1
clone size: -
CDR3 DNA: TGTGCCAGCAGCTTAACAGGGACAGGGACTAGCACTGAAGCTTTCTTT
CDR3 protein: CASSLTGTGTSTEAFF

J gene: TRBJ2-5
V gene: TRBV5-1
D gene: -
clone size: -
CDR3 DNA: TGCGCCAGCAGCTTGGCCGTTGGTGGGAGAAAGACCCAGTACTTC
CDR3 protein: CASSLAVGGRKTQYF

J gene: TRBJ2-3
V gene: TRBV4-1
D gene: TRBD2
clone size: many
CDR3 DNA: TGCGCCAGCAGCCAAGTTTTCCGGGAGGACAACACGCAGTATTTT
CDR3 protein: CASSQVFREDNTQYF

J gene: TRBJ2-3
V gene: TRBV10-3
D gene: -
clone size: -
CDR3 DNA: TGTGCCATCAGGGCCCCTGGGGCGACAGATACGCAGTATTTT
CDR3 protein: CAIRAPGATDTQYF